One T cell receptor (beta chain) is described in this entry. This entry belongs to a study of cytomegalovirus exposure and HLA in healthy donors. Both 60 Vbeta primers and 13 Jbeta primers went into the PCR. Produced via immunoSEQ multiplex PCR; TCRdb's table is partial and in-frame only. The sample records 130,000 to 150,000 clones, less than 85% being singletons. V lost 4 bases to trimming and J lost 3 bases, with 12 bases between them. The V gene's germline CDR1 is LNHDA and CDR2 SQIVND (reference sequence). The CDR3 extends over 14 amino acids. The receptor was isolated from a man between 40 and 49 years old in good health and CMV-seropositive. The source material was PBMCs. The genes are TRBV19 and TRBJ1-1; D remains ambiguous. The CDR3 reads CASSTYSGDTEAFF. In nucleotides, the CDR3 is TGTGCCAGTAGTACGTACAGCGGGGACACTGAAGCTTTCTTT.